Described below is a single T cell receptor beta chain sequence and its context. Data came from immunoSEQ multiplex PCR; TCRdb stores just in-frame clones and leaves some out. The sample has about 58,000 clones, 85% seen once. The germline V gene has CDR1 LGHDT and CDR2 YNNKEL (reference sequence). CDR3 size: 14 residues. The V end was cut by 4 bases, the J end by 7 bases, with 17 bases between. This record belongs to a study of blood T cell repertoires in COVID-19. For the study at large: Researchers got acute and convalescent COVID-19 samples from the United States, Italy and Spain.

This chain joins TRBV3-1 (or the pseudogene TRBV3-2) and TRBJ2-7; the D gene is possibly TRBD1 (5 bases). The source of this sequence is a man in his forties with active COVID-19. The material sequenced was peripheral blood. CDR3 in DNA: TGTGCCAGCAGCCCCCAAGGGGCAGATAGGGAGCAGTACTTC. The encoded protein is CASSPQGADREQYF.